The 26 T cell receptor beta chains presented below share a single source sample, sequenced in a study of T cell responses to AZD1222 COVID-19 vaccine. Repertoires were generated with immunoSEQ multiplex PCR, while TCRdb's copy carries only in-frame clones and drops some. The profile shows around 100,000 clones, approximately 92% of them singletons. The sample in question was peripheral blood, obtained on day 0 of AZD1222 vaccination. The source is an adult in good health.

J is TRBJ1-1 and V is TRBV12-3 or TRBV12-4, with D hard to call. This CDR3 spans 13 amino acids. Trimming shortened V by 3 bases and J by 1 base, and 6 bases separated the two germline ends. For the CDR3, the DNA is TGTGCCAGCAGTTTCTCAGGGAACACTGAAGCTTTCTTT. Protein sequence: CASSFSGNTEAFF.

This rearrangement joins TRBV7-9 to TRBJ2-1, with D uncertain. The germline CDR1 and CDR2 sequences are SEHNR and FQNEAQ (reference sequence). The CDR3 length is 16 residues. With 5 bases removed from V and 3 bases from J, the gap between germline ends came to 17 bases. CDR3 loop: CASSKSKSTNYNEQFF. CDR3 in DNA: TGTGCCAGCAGCAAATCGAAGAGTACTAACTACAATGAGCAGTTCTTC.

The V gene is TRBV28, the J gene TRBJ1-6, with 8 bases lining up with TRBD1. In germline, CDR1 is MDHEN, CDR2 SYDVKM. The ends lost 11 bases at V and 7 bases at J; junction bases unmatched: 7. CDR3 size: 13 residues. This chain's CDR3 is CASGDRLNSPLHF. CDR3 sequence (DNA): TGTGCCTCCGGGGACAGGCTAAATTCACCCCTCCACTTT.

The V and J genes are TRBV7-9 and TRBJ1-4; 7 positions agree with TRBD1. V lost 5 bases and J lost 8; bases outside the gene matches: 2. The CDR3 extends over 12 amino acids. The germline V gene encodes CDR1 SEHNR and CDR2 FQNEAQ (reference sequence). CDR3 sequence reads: CASSPGGEKLFF. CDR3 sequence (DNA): TGTGCCAGCAGCCCAGGGGGGGAAAAACTGTTTTTT.

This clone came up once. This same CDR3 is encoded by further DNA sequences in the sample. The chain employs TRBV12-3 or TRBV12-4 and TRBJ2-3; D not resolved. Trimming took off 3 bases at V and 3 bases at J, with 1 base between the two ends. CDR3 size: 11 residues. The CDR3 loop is CASSLTDTQYF. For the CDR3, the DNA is TGTGCCAGCAGTTTGACAGATACGCAGTATTTT.

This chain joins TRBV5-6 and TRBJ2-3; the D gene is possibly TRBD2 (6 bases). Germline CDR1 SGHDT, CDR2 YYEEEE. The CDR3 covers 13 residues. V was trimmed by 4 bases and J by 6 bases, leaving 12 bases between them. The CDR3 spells CASSRPAGDTQYF. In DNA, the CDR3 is TGTGCCAGCAGCCGCCCTGCGGGGGATACGCAGTATTTT.

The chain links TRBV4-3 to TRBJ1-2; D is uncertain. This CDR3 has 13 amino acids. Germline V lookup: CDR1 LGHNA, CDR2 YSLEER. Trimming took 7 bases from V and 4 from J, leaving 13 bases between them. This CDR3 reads CASNNMGIYGYTF. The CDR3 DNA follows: TGCGCCAGCAACAACATGGGAATCTATGGCTACACCTTC.

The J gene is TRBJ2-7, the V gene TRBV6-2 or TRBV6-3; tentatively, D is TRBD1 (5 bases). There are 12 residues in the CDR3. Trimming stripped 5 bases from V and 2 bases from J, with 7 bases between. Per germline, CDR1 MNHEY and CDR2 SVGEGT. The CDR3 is CASSQGAYEQYF. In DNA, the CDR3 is TGTGCCAGCAGTCAAGGGGCCTACGAGCAGTACTTC.

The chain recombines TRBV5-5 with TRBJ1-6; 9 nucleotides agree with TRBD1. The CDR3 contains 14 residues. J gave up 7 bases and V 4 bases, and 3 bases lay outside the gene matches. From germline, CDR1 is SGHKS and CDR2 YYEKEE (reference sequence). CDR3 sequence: CASSGDRVNSPLHF. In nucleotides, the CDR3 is TGTGCCAGCAGCGGGGACAGGGTAAATTCACCCCTCCACTTT.

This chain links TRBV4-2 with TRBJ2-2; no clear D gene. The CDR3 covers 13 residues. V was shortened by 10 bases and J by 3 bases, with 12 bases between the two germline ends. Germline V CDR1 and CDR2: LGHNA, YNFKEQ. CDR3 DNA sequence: TGTGCCACTAGGGATCGGGACACCGGGGAGCTGTTTTTT. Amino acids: CATRDRDTGELFF.

Written as DNA, the CDR3 is TGTGCCAGCAGCTTATTTCTAAGTAATACAAACACAGATACGCAGTATTTT. Translation: CASSLFLSNTNTDTQYF. The rearrangement joins TRBV7-2 to TRBJ2-3; no clear D gene. CDR1 is SGHTA and CDR2 is FQGNSA in the germline V gene. V gave up 2 bases and J gave up 2 bases, with 17 bases separating them. The CDR3 is 17 amino acids.

The chain's CDR3 is CASSLDISAGRDGYTF. In nucleotides, the CDR3 is TGTGCCAGCAGCTTAGATATCTCGGCAGGGCGTGATGGCTACACCTTC. The chain links TRBV7-9 to TRBJ1-2; the D gene is possibly TRBD1 (5 bases). The CDR3 is made up of 16 amino acids. Germline lookup yields CDR1 SEHNR and CDR2 FQNEAQ (reference sequence). V lost 1 base, J lost 6 bases, and 18 bases lay in between.

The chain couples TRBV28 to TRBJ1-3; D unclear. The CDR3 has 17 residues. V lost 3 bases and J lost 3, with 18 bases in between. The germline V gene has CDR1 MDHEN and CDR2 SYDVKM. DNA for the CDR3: TGTGCCAGCAGTTTCCCCGGGGTAAGCGACTTTGGAAACACCATATATTTT. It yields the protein CASSFPGVSDFGNTIYF.

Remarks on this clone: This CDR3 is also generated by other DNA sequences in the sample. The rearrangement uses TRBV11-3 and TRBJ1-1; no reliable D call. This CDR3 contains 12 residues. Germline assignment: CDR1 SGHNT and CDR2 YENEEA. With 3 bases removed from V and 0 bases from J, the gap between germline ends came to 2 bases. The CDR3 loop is CASSLMNTEAFF. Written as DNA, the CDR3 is TGTGCCAGCAGCTTGATGAACACTGAAGCTTTCTTT.

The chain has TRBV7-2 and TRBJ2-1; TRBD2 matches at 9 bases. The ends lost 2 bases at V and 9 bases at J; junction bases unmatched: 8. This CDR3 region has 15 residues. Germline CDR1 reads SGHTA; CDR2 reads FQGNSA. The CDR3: CASSLRAGGNGEQFF. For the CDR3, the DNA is TGTGCCAGCAGCTTAAGGGCGGGAGGGAACGGTGAGCAGTTCTTC. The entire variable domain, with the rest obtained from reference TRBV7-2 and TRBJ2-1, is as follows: GAGVSQSPSNKVTEKGKDVELRCDPISGHTALYWYRQSLGQGLEFLIYFQGNSAPDKSGLPSDRFSAERTGGSVSTLTIQRTQQEDSAVYLCASSLRAGGNGEQFFGPGTRLTVL.

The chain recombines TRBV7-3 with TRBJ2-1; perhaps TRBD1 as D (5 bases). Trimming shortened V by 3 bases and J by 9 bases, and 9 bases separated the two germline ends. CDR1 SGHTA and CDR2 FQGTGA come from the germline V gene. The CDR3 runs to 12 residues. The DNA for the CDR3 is TGTGCCAGCAGCTTGGGTGACAGTGAGCAGTTCTTC. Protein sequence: CASSLGDSEQFF.

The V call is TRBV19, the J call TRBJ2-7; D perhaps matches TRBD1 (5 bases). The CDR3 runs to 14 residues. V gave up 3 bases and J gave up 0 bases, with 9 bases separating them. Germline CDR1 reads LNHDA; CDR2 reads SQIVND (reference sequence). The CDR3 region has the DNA TGTGCCAGTAGTATCTCGACAGCCTCCTACGAGCAGTACTTC. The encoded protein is CASSISTASYEQYF. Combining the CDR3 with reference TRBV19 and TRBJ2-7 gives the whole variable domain DGGITQSPKYLFRKEGQNVTLSCEQNLNHDAMYWYRQDPGQGLRLIYYSQIVNDFQKGDIAEGYSVSREKKESFPLTVTSAQKNPTAFYLCASSISTASYEQYFGPGTRLTVT.

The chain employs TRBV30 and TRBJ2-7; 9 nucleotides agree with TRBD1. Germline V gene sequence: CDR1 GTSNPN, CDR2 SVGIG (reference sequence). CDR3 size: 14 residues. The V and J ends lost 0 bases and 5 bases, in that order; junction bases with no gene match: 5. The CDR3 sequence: CAWSVDRGENEQYF. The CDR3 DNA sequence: TGTGCCTGGAGTGTAGACAGGGGGGAGAACGAGCAGTACTTC.

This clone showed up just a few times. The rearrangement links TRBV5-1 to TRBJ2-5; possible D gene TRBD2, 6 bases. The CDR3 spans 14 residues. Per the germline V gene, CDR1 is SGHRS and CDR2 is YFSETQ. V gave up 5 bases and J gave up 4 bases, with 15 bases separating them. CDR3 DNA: TGCGCCAGCAGGAGCGAGAGGGGAGGAGAGACCCAGTACTTC. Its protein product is CASRSERGGETQYF.

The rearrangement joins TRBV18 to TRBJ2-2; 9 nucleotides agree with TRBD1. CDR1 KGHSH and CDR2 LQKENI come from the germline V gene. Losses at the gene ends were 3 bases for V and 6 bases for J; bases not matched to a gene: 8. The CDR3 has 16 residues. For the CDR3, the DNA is TGTGCCAGCTCACCGTTAACAGGGGGCGCGGCCGGGGAGCTGTTTTTT. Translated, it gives CASSPLTGGAAGELFF.

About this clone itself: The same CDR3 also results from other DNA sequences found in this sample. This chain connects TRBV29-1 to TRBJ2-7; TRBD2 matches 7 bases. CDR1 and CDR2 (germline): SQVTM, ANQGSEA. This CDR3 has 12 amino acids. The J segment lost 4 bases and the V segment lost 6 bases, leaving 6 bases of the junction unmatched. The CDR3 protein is CSVGGTPYEQYF. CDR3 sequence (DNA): TGCAGCGTGGGGGGGACCCCATACGAGCAGTACTTC.

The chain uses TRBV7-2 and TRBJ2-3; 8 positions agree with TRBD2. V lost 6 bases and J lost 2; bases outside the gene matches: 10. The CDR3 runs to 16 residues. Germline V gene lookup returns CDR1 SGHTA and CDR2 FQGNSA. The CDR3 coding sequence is TGTGCCAGCAGTCCCTCAAGCGGGAGTCTCACAGATACGCAGTATTTT. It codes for CASSPSSGSLTDTQYF.

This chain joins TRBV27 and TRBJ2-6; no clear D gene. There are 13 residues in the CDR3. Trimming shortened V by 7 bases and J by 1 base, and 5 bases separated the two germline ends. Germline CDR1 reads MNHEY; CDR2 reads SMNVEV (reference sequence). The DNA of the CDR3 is TGTGCCAGCAAGTGGTCTGGGGCCAACGTCCTGACTTTC. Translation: CASKWSGANVLTF.

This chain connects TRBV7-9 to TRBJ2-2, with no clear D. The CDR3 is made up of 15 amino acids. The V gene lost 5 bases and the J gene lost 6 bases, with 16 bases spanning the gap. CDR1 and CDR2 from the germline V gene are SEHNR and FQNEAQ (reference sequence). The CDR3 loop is CASSPRLFSPGELFF. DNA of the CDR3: TGTGCCAGCAGCCCCCGACTCTTTTCCCCCGGGGAGCTGTTTTTT.

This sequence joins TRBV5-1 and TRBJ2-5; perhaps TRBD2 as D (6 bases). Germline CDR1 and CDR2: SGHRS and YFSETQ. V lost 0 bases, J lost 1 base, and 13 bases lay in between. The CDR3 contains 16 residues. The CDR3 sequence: CASSLGLLAPQETQYF. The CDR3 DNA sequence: TGCGCCAGCAGCTTGGGATTGCTAGCGCCCCAAGAGACCCAGTACTTC.

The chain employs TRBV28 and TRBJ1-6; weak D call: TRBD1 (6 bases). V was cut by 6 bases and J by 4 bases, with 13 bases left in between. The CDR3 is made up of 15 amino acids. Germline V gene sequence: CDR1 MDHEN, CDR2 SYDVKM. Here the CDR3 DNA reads TGTGCCAGCAGACCACAGGGAGCGTATAATTCACCCCTCCACTTT. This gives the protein CASRPQGAYNSPLHF.